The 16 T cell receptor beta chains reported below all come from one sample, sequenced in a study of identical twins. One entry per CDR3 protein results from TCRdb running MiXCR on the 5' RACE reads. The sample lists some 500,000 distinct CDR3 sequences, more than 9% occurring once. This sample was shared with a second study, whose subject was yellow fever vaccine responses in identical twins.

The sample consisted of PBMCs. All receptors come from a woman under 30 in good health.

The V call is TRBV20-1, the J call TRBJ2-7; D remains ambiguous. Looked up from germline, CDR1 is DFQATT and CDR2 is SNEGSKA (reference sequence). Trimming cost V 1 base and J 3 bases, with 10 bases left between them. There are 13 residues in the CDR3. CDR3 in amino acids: CSARVTSNYEQYF. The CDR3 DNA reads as TGCAGTGCTAGAGTCACATCTAACTACGAGCAGTACTTC.

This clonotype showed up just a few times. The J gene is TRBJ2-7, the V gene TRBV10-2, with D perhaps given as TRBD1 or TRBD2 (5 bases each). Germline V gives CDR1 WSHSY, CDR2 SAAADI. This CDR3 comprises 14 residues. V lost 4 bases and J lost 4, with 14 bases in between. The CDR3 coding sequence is TGCGCCAGCAGTGGGGTAGGGACCGAGTACGAGCAGTACTTC. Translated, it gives CASSGVGTEYEQYF.

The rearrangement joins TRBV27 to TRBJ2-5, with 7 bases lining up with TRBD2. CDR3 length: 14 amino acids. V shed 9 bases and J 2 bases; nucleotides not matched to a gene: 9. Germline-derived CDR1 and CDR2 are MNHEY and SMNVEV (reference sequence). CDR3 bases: TGTGCCAGTGCGGGAGAACGGCGGCAAGAGACCCAGTACTTC. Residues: CASAGERRQETQYF.

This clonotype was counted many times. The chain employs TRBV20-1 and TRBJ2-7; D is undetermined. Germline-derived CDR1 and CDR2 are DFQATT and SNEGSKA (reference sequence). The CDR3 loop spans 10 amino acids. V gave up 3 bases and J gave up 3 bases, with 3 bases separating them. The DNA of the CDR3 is TGCAGTGCTAGTTTCTACGAGCAGTACTTC. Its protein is CSASFYEQYF.

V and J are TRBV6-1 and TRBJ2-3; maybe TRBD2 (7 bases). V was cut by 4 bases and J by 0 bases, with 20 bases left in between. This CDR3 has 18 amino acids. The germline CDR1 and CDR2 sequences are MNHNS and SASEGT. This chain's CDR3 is CASSVPAGARLSTDTQYF. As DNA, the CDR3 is TGTGCCAGCAGTGTTCCGGCGGGGGCGCGACTAAGCACAGATACGCAGTATTTT.

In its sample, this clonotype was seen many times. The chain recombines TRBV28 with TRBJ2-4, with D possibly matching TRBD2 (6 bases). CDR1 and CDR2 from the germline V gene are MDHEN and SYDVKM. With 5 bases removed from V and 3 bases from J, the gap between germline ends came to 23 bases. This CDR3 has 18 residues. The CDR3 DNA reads TGTGCCAGCAGTCCCGACCCCTGGAGGGGTGGTGGCAAAAACATTCAGTACTTC. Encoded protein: CASSPDPWRGGGKNIQYF.

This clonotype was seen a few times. The CDR3 protein is CASSGGGTGMNEQFF. DNA for the CDR3: TGTGCCAGCAGTGGGGGCGGGACCGGGATGAATGAGCAGTTCTTC. This rearrangement joins TRBV2 to TRBJ2-1, with D perhaps TRBD2 (6 bases). The V end was cut by 4 bases, the J end by 7 bases, with 17 bases between. The CDR3 consists of 15 residues. Germline-derived CDR1 and CDR2 are SNHLY and FYNNEI. Together with reference TRBV2 and TRBJ2-1, the CDR3 gives the full variable domain: EPEVTQTPSHQVTQMGQEVILRCVPISNHLYFYWYRQILGQKVEFLVSFYNNEISEKSEIFDDQFSVERPDGSNFTLKIRSTKLEDSAMYFCASSGGGTGMNEQFFGPGTRLTVL.

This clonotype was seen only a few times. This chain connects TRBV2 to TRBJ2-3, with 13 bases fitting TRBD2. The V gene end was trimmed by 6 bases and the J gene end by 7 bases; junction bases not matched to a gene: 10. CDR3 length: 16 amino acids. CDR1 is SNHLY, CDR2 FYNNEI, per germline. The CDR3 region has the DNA TGTGCCAGCAGGGACACCGGGACTAGCGGGGCCAATACGCAGTATTTT. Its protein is CASRDTGTSGANTQYF.

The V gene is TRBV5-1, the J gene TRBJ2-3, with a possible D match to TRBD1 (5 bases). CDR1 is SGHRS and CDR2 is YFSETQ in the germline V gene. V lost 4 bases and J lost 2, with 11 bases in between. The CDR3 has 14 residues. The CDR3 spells CASSNGHYTDTQYF. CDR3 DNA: TGCGCCAGCAGCAACGGACATTACACAGATACGCAGTATTTT. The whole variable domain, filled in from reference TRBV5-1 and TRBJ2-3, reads KAGVTQTPRYLIKTRGQQVTLSCSPISGHRSVSWYQQTPGQGLQFLFEYFSETQRNKGNFPGRFSGRQFSNSRSEMNVSTLELGDSALYLCASSNGHYTDTQYFGPGTRLTVL.

Here the CDR3 reads CASRLAGGILEETQYF. The DNA of the CDR3 is TGTGCCAGCAGGCTAGCGGGGGGGATTTTGGAAGAGACCCAGTACTTC. The chain employs TRBV2 and TRBJ2-5, with 12 bases matching TRBD2. V lost 6 bases, J lost 3 bases, and 8 bases stayed unmatched. Germline V gene data show CDR1 as SNHLY and CDR2 as FYNNEI. The CDR3 runs to 16 residues.

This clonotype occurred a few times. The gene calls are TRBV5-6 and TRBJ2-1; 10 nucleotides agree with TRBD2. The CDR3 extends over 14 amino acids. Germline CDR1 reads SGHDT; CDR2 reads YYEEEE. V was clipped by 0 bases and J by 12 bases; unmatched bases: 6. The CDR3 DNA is TGTGCCAGCAGCTTGGAGCGGGGGGGCCGCGGGCAGTTCTTC. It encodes CASSLERGGRGQFF.

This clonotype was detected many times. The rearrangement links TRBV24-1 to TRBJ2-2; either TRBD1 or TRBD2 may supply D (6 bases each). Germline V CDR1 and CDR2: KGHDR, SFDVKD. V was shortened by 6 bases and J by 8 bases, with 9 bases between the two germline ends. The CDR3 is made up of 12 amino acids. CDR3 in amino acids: CATSTGAGELFF. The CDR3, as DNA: TGTGCCACCAGTACGGGGGCAGGGGAGCTGTTTTTT.

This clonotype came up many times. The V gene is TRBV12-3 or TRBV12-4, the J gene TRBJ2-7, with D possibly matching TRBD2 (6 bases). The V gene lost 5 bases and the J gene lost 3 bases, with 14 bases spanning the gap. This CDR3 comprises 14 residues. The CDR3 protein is CASSPRLVVYEQYF. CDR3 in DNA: TGTGCCAGCAGTCCCCGACTAGTTGTCTACGAGCAGTACTTC.

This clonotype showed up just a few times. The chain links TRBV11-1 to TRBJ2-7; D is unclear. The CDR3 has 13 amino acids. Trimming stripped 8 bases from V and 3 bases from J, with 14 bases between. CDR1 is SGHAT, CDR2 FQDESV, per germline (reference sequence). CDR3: CASRKSPHYEQYF. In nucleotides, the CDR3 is TGTGCCAGCCGAAAAAGTCCCCACTACGAGCAGTACTTC.

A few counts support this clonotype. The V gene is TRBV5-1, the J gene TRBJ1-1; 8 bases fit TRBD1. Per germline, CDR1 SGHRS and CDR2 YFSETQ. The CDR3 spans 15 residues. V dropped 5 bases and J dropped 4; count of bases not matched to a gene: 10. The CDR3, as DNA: TGCGCCAGCAGTAACCCCGGGACAGGCCTCACTGAAGCTTTCTTT. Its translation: CASSNPGTGLTEAFF. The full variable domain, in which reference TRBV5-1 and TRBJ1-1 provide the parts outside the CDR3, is KAGVTQTPRYLIKTRGQQVTLSCSPISGHRSVSWYQQTPGQGLQFLFEYFSETQRNKGNFPGRFSGRQFSNSRSEMNVSTLELGDSALYLCASSNPGTGLTEAFFGQGTRLTVV.

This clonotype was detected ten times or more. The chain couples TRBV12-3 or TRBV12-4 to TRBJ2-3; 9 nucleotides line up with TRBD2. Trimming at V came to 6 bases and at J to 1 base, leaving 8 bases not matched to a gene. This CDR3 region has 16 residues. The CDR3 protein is CASSRPWTSGTDTQYF. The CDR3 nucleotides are TGTGCCAGCAGCCGCCCTTGGACTAGCGGCACAGATACGCAGTATTTT.